This T cell receptor beta chain was sequenced during a study of shared clonotypes between healthy human individuals (dated by TCRdb to 2020 to 2022). Turning to the overall study: The cohort included three men and a couple of women between 18 and 49 years of age. For each donor, CD4 naive and CD4 memory were each run on three plates, CD8 naive on two plates, and CD8 memory on one plate. Blood TCR repertoires of a handful of healthy adults were deeply sequenced to estimate repertoire size and the extent of clonotype sharing between individuals. To increase sequencing depth and limit assay-specific biases, different laboratories used diverse techniques to prepare libraries and sequence TCR repertoires. Each donor's leukapheresis produced roughly between about 0.9 and 9.5 billion PBMCs. Overall study results and their limits: Based on pairwise subsampling, the degree of clonotype sharing among donors was expected to be affected by sequencing depth. Estimated clonotype richness was generally larger for naive than for memory subsets. Rarefaction of sorted-subset datasets indicated incomplete sequencing despite the large sequencing depth. The small number of donors limited the genetic and exposure-history diversity represented. Across a few donors, roughly 5% of naive CD4, roughly 3.4% of naive CD8, 2% to 2.5% of memory CD4, and 0.4% of memory CD8 clonotypes were shared. Sampling was restricted to blood, and TCR repertoires in tissue are likely to differ from TCR repertoires in blood. Clonotypes shared by all four sorted-subset donors showed higher generation probabilities than non-shared clonotypes.

CD8 naive samples were CD45RO-negative cells positively selected for CCR7, giving a CD45RA+CCR7+ population that excluded TemRA cells. Donors were healthy HIV-negative adults with no recently reported acute infections or vaccinations. All donors were Caucasian adults living in Nashville, Tennessee, USA. Blood was obtained by leukapheresis, after which PBMCs were separated by Ficoll-Histopaque density gradient centrifugation and cryopreserved in liquid nitrogen vapor phase. Purity and quantity of every magnetically sorted T cell population were checked by analytical flow cytometry. Each sorted fraction had its genomic DNA isolated and then quantified by UV absorbance on a Nanodrop 2000c. V is clipped by 0 bases and J by 3 bases, and the sequence between their germline boundaries is 15 bases long. The CDR3, cysteine through phenylalanine, is 16 amino acids long. Only the CDR3 part of the read is kept: 48 bases, read in frame from the first base. The germline V gene (reference sequence) supplies CDR1 LNHDA and CDR2 SQIVND.

Using the deep immunoSEQ assay, multiplex PCR amplified TCR CDR3 regions from genomic DNA. Genomic DNA extracted from each cell subset was distributed evenly over all wells of several immunoSEQ 96-well plates, and each plate served as one replicate. For sorted subsets, around 0.2 ug of genomic DNA, equivalent to tens of thousands of T cell genomes, went into each replicate PCR. Purified libraries were quantified with a Qubit 3.0 fluorometer, sized on a Bioanalyzer 2100, and re-quantified with the KAPA Library Quantification kit. Every immunoSEQ 96-well plate was sequenced on a separate single-read 150-cycle Illumina NextSeq 550 flow cell. The authors' pipeline ran thus. The immunoSEQ output contained only junctional sequences without quality scores, so filtering could not match that applied to full-length reads. Sequences were annotated with PyIR, a Python wrapper for IgBLAST v1.9, using IMGT germline references to assign V/J genes and CDR3. Any read was removed if the V/J assignment was weak (E-value above 1e-6), the CDR3 was missing, or the read contained stop codons, out-of-frame junctions, or ambiguous translated residues. V3J clonotypes were defined as sequences sharing an identical inferred V gene, J gene, and CDR3 amino acid sequence. Percentage overlap between repertoires was computed as shared unique clonotypes divided by the size of the smaller repertoire. Three approaches were used to assess repertoire richness: RTK rarefaction, the Chao1 estimator, and Recon v2.1 estimates of unobserved clonotypes. For all TCRbeta clonotypes obtained by the gDNA method from a few donors, generation probabilities were computed with OLGA. TCRdb took over this immuneACCESS table, retaining in-frame rearrangements with V and J assigned. Such tables are incomplete; in checked studies, under half of the missing clones stem from an unresolved V gene, and the remainder is unexplained. D and trimming were read from the DNA, whereas the V and J calls and clone size are those reported in that table. The sample table contains 2 million to 2.5 million clones; only one count was recorded for less than 95% of them. In total, the top ten clones hold 0.9% to 1.3% of the sample.

Note on this clone: The clone's antigen remains unknown. Base qualities are missing; no much larger clone stands one base away.

The sequence was obtained from a man aged 18 to 29 in good health. The sequenced sample was naive CD8+ T cells sorted from blood. Sample cell subset or site, as interpreted from the label and publication: CD45RA+CCR7+. In this chain, TRBV19 is recombined with TRBJ2-7; the D gene is possibly TRBD1 or TRBD2, with 5 bases matching each. The bases are TGTGCCAGTAGTATAGATGACAGTTGGGGGAACTACGAGCAGTACTTC. This is translated as CASSIDDSWGNYEQYF.